The sequence of this T cell receptor (beta chain) was determined in a study of T cell responses to AZD1222 COVID-19 vaccine. Regarding the study as a whole: White British people made up most donors, females outnumbered males, and clonal diversity was possibly underestimated. Elevations in Spike-specific TCR breadth and depth followed administration of two AZD1222 doses.

Second-dose groups at about 4 or about 12 weeks were pooled. Regarding this clone: Its antigen is unidentified.

TCRdb's copy holds only in-frame clones and misses some; the assay was immunoSEQ multiplex PCR. The profile shows more than 60,000 clones, around 86% of them singletons. This receptor was taken from an adult who received the AZD1222 COVID-19 vaccine. Specimen: peripheral blood, collected 28 days after the second AZD1222 dose.

DNA for the CDR3: TGTGCCTGGAGTGTACACTGGGACAAAAACATTCAGTACTTC. Amino acids: CAWSVHWDKNIQYF. The chain carries TRBV30 and TRBJ2-4; the D is unclear. The length of the CDR3 is 14 residues. V was cut by 0 bases and J by 3 bases, with 9 bases left in between. From germline, CDR1 is GTSNPN and CDR2 SVGIG (reference sequence).